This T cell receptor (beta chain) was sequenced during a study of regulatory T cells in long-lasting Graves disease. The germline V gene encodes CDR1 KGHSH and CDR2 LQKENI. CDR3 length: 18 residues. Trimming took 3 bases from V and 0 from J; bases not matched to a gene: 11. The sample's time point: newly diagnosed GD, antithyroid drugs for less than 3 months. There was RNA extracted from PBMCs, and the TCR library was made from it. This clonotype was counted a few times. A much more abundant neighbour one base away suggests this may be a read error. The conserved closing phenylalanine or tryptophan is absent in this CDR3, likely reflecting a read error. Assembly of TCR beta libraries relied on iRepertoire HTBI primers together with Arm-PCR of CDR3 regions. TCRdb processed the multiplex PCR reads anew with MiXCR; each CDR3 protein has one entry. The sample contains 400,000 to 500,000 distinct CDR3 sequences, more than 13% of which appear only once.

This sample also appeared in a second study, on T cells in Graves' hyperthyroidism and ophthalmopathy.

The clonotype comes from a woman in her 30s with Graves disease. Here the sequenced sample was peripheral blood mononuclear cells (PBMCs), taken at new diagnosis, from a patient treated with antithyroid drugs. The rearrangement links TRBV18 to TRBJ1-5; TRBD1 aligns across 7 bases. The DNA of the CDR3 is TGTGCCAGCTCACCGGGAAGGACAGGAGGTTATAGCAATCAGCCCCAGCATCTT. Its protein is CASSPGRTGGYSNQPQHL.